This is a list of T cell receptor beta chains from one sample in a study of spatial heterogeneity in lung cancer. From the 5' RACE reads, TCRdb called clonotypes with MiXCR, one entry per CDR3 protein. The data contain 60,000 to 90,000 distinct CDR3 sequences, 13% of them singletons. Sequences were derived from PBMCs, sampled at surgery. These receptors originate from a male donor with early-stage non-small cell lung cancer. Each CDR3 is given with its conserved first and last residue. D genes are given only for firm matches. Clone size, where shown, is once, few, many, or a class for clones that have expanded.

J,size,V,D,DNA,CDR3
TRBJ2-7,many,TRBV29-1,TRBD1,TGCAGCGTTTGGTCGGGACAGGGAGCTTACGAGCAGTACTTC,CSVWSGQGAYEQYF
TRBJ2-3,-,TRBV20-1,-,TGCAGTGCTAGAGCGGGGAGTACGCAGTATTTT,CSARAGSTQYF
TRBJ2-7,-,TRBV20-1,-,TGCAGTGCTAGAGACCCTTGGGGATCCCACTCCTACGAGCAGTACTTC,CSARDPWGSHSYEQYF
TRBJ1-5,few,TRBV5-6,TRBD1,TGTGCCAGCAGCTCACGGACAGGGACTCTGAGCAATCAGCCCCAGCATTTT,CASSSRTGTLSNQPQHF
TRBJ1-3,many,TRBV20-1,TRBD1,TGCAGTGGTCCACAGGGGAACACCATATATTTT,CSGPQGNTIYF
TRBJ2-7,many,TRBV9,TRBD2,TGTGCCAGCAGCGCAACCGGGACTAGCGGATTTTACGAGCAGTACTTC,CASSATGTSGFYEQYF
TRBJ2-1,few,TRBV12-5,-,TGTGCTAGTGGTCGAAGGGGAGTTAATGAGCAGTTCTTC,CASGRRGVNEQFF
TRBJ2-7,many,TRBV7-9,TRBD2,TGTGCCAGCAGCTCCAAGGCCCTCGCGGGAGGGCCGGGTAGCGAGCAGTACTTC,CASSSKALAGGPGSEQYF
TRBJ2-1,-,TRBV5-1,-,TGCGCCAGCAGCTCCGGCCGGAGTCAGGTCTACAATGAGCAGTTCTTC,CASSSGRSQVYNEQFF
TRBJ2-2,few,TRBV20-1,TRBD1,TGCAGTGCTTCCGACAGGGCCAACTGGGGCACCGGGGAGCTGTTTTTT,CSASDRANWGTGELFF